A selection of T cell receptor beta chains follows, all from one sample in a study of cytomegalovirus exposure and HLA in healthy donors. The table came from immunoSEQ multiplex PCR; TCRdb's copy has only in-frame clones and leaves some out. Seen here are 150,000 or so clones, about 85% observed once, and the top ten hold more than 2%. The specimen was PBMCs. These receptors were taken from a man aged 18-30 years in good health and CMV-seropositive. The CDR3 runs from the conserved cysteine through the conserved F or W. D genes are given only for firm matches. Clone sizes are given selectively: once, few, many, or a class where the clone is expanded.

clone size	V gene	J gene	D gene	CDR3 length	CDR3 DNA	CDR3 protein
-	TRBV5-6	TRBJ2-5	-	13	TGTGCCAGCGCTGGCGATAGCGTAGAGACCCAGTACTTC	CASAGDSVETQYF
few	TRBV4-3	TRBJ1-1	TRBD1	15	TGCGCCAGCAGCCAGTCAAGGGGGCTGGGCACTGAAGCTTTCTTT	CASSQSRGLGTEAFF
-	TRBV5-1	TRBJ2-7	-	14	TGCGCCAGCAGCCTTCGACAGGAAAGCTACGAGCAGTACTTC	CASSLRQESYEQYF
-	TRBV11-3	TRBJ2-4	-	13	TGTGCCAGCAGCTCCGGTTCGGCGGACAGTCAGTACTTC	CASSSGSADSQYF
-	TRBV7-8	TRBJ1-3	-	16	TGTGCCAGCAGCTTAGTTGGGCAGGGTACAAGAAACACCATATATTTT	CASSLVGQGTRNTIYF
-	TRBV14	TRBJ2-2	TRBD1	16	TGTGCCAGCAGCCAATTGGGACAGGAGCCCACCGGGGAGCTGTTTTTT	CASSQLGQEPTGELFF
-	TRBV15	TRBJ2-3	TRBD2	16	TGTGCCACCAGCACTTGGACTAGCGGGGGCACAGATACGCAGTATTTT	CATSTWTSGGTDTQYF
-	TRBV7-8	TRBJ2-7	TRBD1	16	TGTGCCAGCAGCTCAAGACAGGGGTATCCAGGACGCGAGCAGTACTTC	CASSSRQGYPGREQYF
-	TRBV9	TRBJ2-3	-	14	TGTGCCAGCAGCGTAGATGGGGCGACAGATACGCAGTATTTT	CASSVDGATDTQYF
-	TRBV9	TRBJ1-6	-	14	TGTGCCAGCAGCGTAGTTGGGACTGATTCACCCCTCCACTTT	CASSVVGTDSPLHF
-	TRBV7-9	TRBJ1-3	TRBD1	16	TGTGCCAGCAGCTCCCGAGGAACAGGGGCTGGAAACACCATATATTTT	CASSSRGTGAGNTIYF
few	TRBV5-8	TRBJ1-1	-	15	TGTGCCAGCAGCTTGGATCCAGGGAAGAACACTGAAGCTTTCTTT	CASSLDPGKNTEAFF
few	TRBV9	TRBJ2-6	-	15	TGTGCCAGCAGCGACCGTATCGCTGGGGCCAACGGCCTGACTTTC	CASSDRIAGANGLTF
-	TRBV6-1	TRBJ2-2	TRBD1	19	TGTGCCAGCAGTGAACAGCGGACAGGGGGCGCTTCAGGCACCGGGGAGCTGTTTTTT	CASSEQRTGGASGTGELFF
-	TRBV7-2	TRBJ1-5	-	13	TGTGCCAGCAGCTTGAGCAAATATCAGCCCCAGCATTTT	CASSLSKYQPQHF
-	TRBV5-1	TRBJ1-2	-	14	TGCGCCAGCAGCTTGACAGACGGGGTCTATGGCTACACCTTC	CASSLTDGVYGYTF
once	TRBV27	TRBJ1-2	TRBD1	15	TGTGCCAGCAGTACGTGGACAGGGGGCTACTATGGCTACACCTTC	CASSTWTGGYYGYTF
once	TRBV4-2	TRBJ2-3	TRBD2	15	TGTGCCAGCAGCCAGACTAGCGGGGCCACAGATACGCAGTATTTT	CASSQTSGATDTQYF
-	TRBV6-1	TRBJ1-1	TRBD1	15	TGTGCCAGCAGTCCCACCTGGAGGACAGGAGATGGAGCTTTCTTT	CASSPTWRTGDGAFF
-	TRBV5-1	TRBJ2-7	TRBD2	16	TGCGCCAGCAGCTTCCTAGCGGGGGGTTCGTCCTACGAGCAGTACTTC	CASSFLAGGSSYEQYF
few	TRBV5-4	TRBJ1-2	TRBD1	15	TGTGCCAGCAGCTTGGACAGGGGGTTTGACTATGGCTACACCTTC	CASSLDRGFDYGYTF
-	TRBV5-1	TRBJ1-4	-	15	TGCGCCAGCAGCTGGGCTCGGTCAACTAATGAAAAACTGTTTTTT	CASSWARSTNEKLFF
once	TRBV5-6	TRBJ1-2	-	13	TGTGCCAGCAGCTTGCAGGGGAACTATGGCTACACCTTC	CASSLQGNYGYTF
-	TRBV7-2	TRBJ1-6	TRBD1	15	TGTGCCAGCATCCCGGACAGGGGGTATAATTCACCCCTCCACTTT	CASIPDRGYNSPLHF
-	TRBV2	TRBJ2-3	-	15	TGTGCCAGCAGGGGGGCTAGCGGACGCACAGATACGCAGTATTTT	CASRGASGRTDTQYF
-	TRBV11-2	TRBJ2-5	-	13	TGTGCCAGCAGCCAAACTAGCTCGGAGACCCAGTACTTC	CASSQTSSETQYF
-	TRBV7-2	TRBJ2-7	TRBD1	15	TGTGCCAGCAGCTCTCCAGGGGGTCCCTCCTACGAGCAGTACTTC	CASSSPGGPSYEQYF
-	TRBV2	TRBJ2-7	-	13	TGTGCCAGCAGTGAGGGGGCAGGCAACGAGCAGTACTTC	CASSEGAGNEQYF
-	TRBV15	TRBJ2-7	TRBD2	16	TGTGCCACCAGCGGAGGGACTAGCGGGGAAACCTACGAGCAGTACTTC	CATSGGTSGETYEQYF
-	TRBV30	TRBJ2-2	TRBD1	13	TGTGCCTGGAGCCGGACAGGGACCGGGGAGCTGTTTTTT	CAWSRTGTGELFF
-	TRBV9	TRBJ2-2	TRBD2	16	TGTGCCAGCAGCGTAGAAAGCGGGGGGTACGCCGGGGAGCTGTTTTTT	CASSVESGGYAGELFF
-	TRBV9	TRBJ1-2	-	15	TGTGCCAGCAGCGTAGCTCTGCGGGGGAGGTATGGCTACACCTTC	CASSVALRGRYGYTF
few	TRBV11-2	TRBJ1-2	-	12	TGTGCCAGCAGCTTACGGCAGGGCGGCTACACCTTC	CASSLRQGGYTF
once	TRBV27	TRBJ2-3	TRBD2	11	TGTGCCAGCAGAGCGGGGGATACGCAGTATTTT	CASRAGDTQYF
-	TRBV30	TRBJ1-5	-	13	TGTGCCTGGAGTGTACGAAGAGAACAGCCCCAGCATTTT	CAWSVRREQPQHF
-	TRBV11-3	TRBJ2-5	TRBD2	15	TGTGCCAGCAGCCCAGGGACTAGCGGACAAGAGACCCAGTACTTC	CASSPGTSGQETQYF
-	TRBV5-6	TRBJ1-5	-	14	TGTGCCAGCAGCTTGGGACAGGCTTATCAGCCCCAGCATTTT	CASSLGQAYQPQHF
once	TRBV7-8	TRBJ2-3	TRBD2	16	TGTGCCAGCAGCTTATCCGGGGGGGCGAGCACAGATACGCAGTATTTT	CASSLSGGASTDTQYF
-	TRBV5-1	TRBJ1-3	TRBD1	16	TGCGCCAGCAGCTTGGGACAGGGGAGCTCTGGAAACACCATATATTTT	CASSLGQGSSGNTIYF
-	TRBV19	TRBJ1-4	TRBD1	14	TGTGCCAGTAGTTTGGAGGGGGCGCGGGAAAAACTGTTTTTT	CASSLEGAREKLFF